A selection of T cell receptor beta chains follows, all from one sample in a study of beta chain features in type 1 diabetes. Clones were read by immunoSEQ multiplex PCR, and TCRdb kept only the in-frame ones, dropping some. The table records tens of thousands of clones, approximately 60% of them present only once. The sequencing sample was made of Tregs from blood. These receptors came from a man aged 25 to 45 with type 1 diabetes. Some clones in this sample may be carry-over from other donors' samples. Each CDR3 is given with its conserved first and last residue. The D gene is left open where the match is weak. Clone size is stated in some rows and not others, as once, few, many or a class when expanded.

CDR3aa | CDR3nt | v_gene | abundance | d_gene | j_gene
CASSQDSLAGVGNEQFF | TGTGCCAGCAGCCAAGATAGTCTAGCGGGGGTAGGGAATGAGCAGTTCTTC | TRBV4-2 | - | TRBD2 | TRBJ2-1
CASSSFSGGTDTQYF | TGTGCCAGCAGTTCTTTTAGCGGCGGCACAGATACGCAGTATTTT | TRBV6-6 | - | - | TRBJ2-3
CASSTRLLTRGNSPLHF | TGTGCCAGCAGCACTCGCCTGCTGACCCGGGGAAATTCACCCCTCCACTTT | TRBV14 | - | - | TRBJ1-6
CASTQGAETQYF | TGTGCCAGCACACAGGGGGCGGAGACCCAGTACTTC | TRBV18 | - | TRBD1 | TRBJ2-5
CASSRWGLNNEQFF | TGTGCCAGCTCGAGGTGGGGCTTGAACAATGAGCAGTTCTTC | TRBV7-9 | few | - | TRBJ2-1
CASSLAGQETYEQYF | TGTGCCAGCAGCTTAGCGGGACAGGAGACCTACGAGCAGTACTTC | TRBV7-2 | - | TRBD1 | TRBJ2-7
CASHLGGGKGEQYF | TGTGCCAGCCACCTCGGCGGGGGTAAGGGAGAGCAGTACTTC | TRBV18 | - | TRBD2 | TRBJ2-7
CASSPDTHQPQHF | TGTGCCAGCAGCCCGGACACTCATCAGCCCCAGCATTTT | TRBV21-1 | - | - | TRBJ1-5
CASSVGGGNSYEQYF | TGTGCCAGCAGCGTGGGGGGGGGAAACTCCTACGAGCAGTACTTC | TRBV9 | - | TRBD2 | TRBJ2-7
CASSQEPTENQPQHF | TGCGCCAGCAGCCAAGAGCCCACAGAGAATCAGCCCCAGCATTTT | TRBV4-3 | - | - | TRBJ1-5
CASSNSVSGANVLTF | TGCGCCAGCAGCAACAGTGTCTCGGGGGCCAACGTCCTGACTTTC | TRBV5-1 | few | - | TRBJ2-6
CASSVLPLGNEQFF | TGTGCCAGCAGCGTCCTCCCACTAGGCAATGAGCAGTTCTTC | TRBV9 | - | - | TRBJ2-1
CASSRQGLNTEAFF | TGTGCCAGCAGCAGACAGGGGTTGAACACTGAAGCTTTCTTT | TRBV6-5 | - | TRBD1 | TRBJ1-1
CASSLWTGGADTEAFF | TGTGCCAGCAGCCTATGGACAGGGGGCGCGGATACTGAAGCTTTCTTT | TRBV7-6 | once | TRBD1 | TRBJ1-1
CASSYSTGETQYF | TGTGCCAGCAGTTACTCGACTGGGGAGACCCAGTACTTC | TRBV6-6 | once | - | TRBJ2-5
CASSPSSYEQYF | TGTGCCAGCAGCCCAAGCTCCTACGAGCAGTACTTC | TRBV11-1 | - | - | TRBJ2-7
CASSLPLRETQYF | TGTGCCAGCAGCTTACCGTTGAGGGAGACCCAGTACTTC | TRBV7-9 | - | - | TRBJ2-5
CASRKFGRAVSGYTF | TGTGCCAGCAGGAAATTCGGCAGGGCGGTTAGTGGCTACACCTTC | TRBV28 | - | - | TRBJ1-2
CASSYSTFSNSPLHF | TGTGCCAGCAGTTACTCGACATTTTCTAATTCACCCCTCCACTTT | TRBV6-5 | few | - | TRBJ1-6
CASSLGQPDNSPLHF | TGTGCCAGCAGCTTGGGACAGCCCGATAATTCCCCCCTCCACTTT | TRBV5-8 | - | - | TRBJ1-6
CANQRALAGTYNEQFF | TGTGCCAACCAACGGGCACTAGCGGGAACCTACAATGAGCAGTTCTTC | TRBV6-4 | - | TRBD2 | TRBJ2-1
CASSHYRDTDTTNEKLFF | TGCGCCAGCAGCCACTACCGGGACACAGATACAACTAATGAAAAACTGTTTTTT | TRBV4-1 | - | - | TRBJ1-4
CASSLYGLQETQYF | TGCGCCAGCAGCTTGTACGGTTTACAAGAGACCCAGTACTTC | TRBV5-1 | - | - | TRBJ2-5
CASSPSLDGGTQYF | TGTGCCAGCAGCCCGAGTCTCGACGGGGGAACGCAGTATTTT | TRBV7-3 | - | - | TRBJ2-3